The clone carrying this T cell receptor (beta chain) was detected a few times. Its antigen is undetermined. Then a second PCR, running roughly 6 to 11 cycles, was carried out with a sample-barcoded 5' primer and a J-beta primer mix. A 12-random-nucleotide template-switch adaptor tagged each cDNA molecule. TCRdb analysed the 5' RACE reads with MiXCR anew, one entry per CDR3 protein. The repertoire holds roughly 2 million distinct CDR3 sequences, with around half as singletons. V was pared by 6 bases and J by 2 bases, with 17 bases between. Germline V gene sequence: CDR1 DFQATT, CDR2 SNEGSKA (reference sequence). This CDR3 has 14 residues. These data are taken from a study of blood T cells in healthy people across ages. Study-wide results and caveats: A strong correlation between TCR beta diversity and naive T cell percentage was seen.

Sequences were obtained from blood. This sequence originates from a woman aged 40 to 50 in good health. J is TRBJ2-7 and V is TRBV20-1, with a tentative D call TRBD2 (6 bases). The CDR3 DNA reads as TGCAGTGCCCTTTGGCTAGGGGAGGCCTACGAGCAGTACTTC. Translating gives CSALWLGEAYEQYF.